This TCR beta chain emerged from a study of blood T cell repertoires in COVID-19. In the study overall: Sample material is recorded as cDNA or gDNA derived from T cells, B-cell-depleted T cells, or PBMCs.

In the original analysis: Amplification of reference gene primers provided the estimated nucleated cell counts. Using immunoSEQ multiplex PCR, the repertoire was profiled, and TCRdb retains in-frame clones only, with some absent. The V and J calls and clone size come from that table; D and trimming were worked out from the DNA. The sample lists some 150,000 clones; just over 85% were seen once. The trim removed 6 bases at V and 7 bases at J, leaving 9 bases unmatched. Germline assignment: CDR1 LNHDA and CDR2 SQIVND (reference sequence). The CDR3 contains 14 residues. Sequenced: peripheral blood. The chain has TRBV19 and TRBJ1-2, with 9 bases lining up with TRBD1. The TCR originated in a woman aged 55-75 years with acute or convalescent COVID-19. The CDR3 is CASRARDRAFGYTF. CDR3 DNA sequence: TGTGCCAGTAGGGCCCGGGACAGGGCCTTTGGCTACACCTTC.